The clone carrying this T cell receptor (beta chain) showed up just once. Its cognate antigen is unknown. V was clipped by 5 bases and J by 2 bases, with 9 bases between them. Germline CDR1 and CDR2: SGHTA and FQGNSA. The CDR3 runs to 13 residues. Here immunoSEQ multiplex PCR was the method, and the copy in TCRdb shows in-frame clones only, minus some. In the table there are more than 100,000 clones, roughly 92% of which are singletons. The sample comes from a study of T cell responses to AZD1222 COVID-19 vaccine. Study-wide results and caveats: Spike was spanned by vaccine-associated CD4 TCRs, which were dominant at 160-218 and 743-854. Researchers took repertoire samples only after the peak T cell response had come. In the spike-specific TCR repertoire, nearly half reportedly target unmutated variant regions. Most donors were white British and more were female, and clonal diversity was possibly underestimated.

The gene calls are TRBV7-2 and TRBJ1-2; weak D call: TRBD1 (5 bases). Sequences were derived from peripheral blood, sampled on day 0 of AZD1222 vaccination. This receptor was taken from an adult in good health. CDR3 sequence (DNA): TGTGCCAGCAGCCCCAGGGTAAACTATGGCTACACCTTC. Protein product: CASSPRVNYGYTF.